These 12 T cell receptor beta chains share one sample of origin, sequenced in a study of cytomegalovirus exposure and HLA in healthy donors listed by TCRdb under 2017. The protocol used for the library was the immunoSEQ multiplex PCR assay. The clones in this table, taken by TCRdb from immuneACCESS, are in-frame only. Not every clone is retained; where verified, under half of the shortfall comes from an unresolved V gene, and the cause of the rest is unknown. The sample yields more than 250,000 clones; roughly 91% were counted once. Of the sample, 3% to 3.5% falls within the top ten clones. The sample taken for sequencing was PBMCs. The receptors shown here come from a young woman in good health and CMV-seronegative.

The chain links TRBV28 to TRBJ1-5, with D hard to call. This CDR3 is built from 13 residues. The V end was cut by 6 bases, the J end by 7 bases, with 13 bases between. From germline, CDR1 is MDHEN and CDR2 SYDVKM. CDR3 nucleotides: TGTGCCAGCAGCCCATACACGGGACAGCCCCAGCATTTT. This translates into CASSPYTGQPQHF.

This chain uses TRBV13 with TRBJ1-1; 7 bases match TRBD1. The length of the CDR3 is 14 residues. In germline, CDR1 is PRHDT, CDR2 FYEKMQ (reference sequence). The junction had 5 bases not matched to a gene; V was cut back by 6 bases and J by 1 base. CDR3 amino acids: CASRAGTENTEAFF. The DNA of the CDR3 is TGTGCCAGCAGAGCCGGGACAGAGAACACTGAAGCTTTCTTT. Full variable domain (outside the CDR3, taken from reference TRBV13 and TRBJ1-1): AAGVIQSPRHLIKEKRETATLKCYPIPRHDTVYWYQQGPGQDPQFLISFYEKMQSDKGSIPDRFSAQQFSDYHSELNMSSLELGDSALYFCASRAGTENTEAFFGQGTRLTVV.

This chain connects TRBV27 to TRBJ1-1; the D gene is possibly TRBD1 (5 bases). The germline CDR1 and CDR2 sequences are MNHEY and SMNVEV (reference sequence). V gave up 4 bases and J gave up 0 bases, with 12 bases separating them. This CDR3 has 15 residues. CDR3 amino acids: CASSSRVAMNTEAFF. The CDR3 nucleotides are TGTGCCAGCAGTTCCAGGGTAGCCATGAACACTGAAGCTTTCTTT.

The CDR3 loop reads CASSQRILGQSSSTDTQYF. CDR3 coding DNA: TGCGCCAGCAGCCAACGCATACTGGGACAGAGCTCTAGCACAGATACGCAGTATTTT. The chain couples TRBV4-1 to TRBJ2-3; 7 bases are a match to TRBD1. V dropped 2 bases and J dropped 0; count of bases not matched to a gene: 14. This CDR3 has 19 amino acids. Germline assignment: CDR1 MGHRA and CDR2 YSYEKL.

The rearrangement uses TRBV7-2 and TRBJ1-3; tentative D call: TRBD1 (6 bases). Deletions cut 7 bases from V and 0 bases from J, with 10 bases between. This CDR3 is built from 14 residues. Germline V lookup: CDR1 SGHTA, CDR2 FQGNSA. The CDR3 region has the DNA TGTGCCAGCACCAGAGGGGGCTCTGGAAACACCATATATTTT. Translating gives CASTRGGSGNTIYF.

The CDR3 nucleotides are TGTGCCTGGAAACGCGGGAGGGCGAACACCGGGGAGCTGTTTTTT. It specifies CAWKRGRANTGELFF. The V call is TRBV30, the J call TRBJ2-2; 9 bases align to TRBD2. Germline assignment: CDR1 GTSNPN and CDR2 SVGIG (reference sequence). The CDR3 sequence is 15 residues long. The ends lost 4 bases at V and 0 bases at J; junction bases unmatched: 3.

The J gene is TRBJ2-2, the V gene TRBV28; D gene uncertain. The length of the CDR3 is 15 residues. V lost 5 bases, J lost 7 bases, and 17 bases lay in between. Germline CDR1 and CDR2: MDHEN and SYDVKM. CDR3 protein: CASSPAVSSGGELFF. As DNA, the CDR3 is TGTGCCAGCAGTCCTGCCGTTTCGAGTGGCGGGGAGCTGTTTTTT.

The J gene is TRBJ2-3, the V gene TRBV4-2, with 8 bases that match TRBD2. The V gene's germline CDR1 is LGHNA and CDR2 YNFKEQ. The CDR3 sequence is 16 residues long. V lost 4 bases and J lost 1; bases outside the gene matches: 7. In DNA, the CDR3 is TGTGCCAGCAGCCCGTGGACAGCGGGAGGCACAGATACGCAGTATTTT. This codes for CASSPWTAGGTDTQYF.

This sequence joins TRBV19 and TRBJ1-2, with D hard to call. The CDR3 is made up of 13 amino acids. V lost 6 bases, J lost 1 base, and 9 bases lay in between. The germline gives CDR1 LNHDA, CDR2 SQIVND (reference sequence). CDR3 DNA sequence: TGTGCCAGTAGGGGCCCGGATAACTATGGCTACACCTTC. This codes for CASRGPDNYGYTF.

The genes are TRBV6-5 and TRBJ2-3; TRBD1 agrees at 8 bases. From germline, CDR1 is MNHEY and CDR2 SVGAGI. V shed 6 bases and J 1 base; nucleotides not matched to a gene: 6. The CDR3 is 15 residues long. The CDR3 bases are TGTGCCAGCAGGCGACAGGGGTTCGGCACAGATACGCAGTATTTT. This gives the protein CASRRQGFGTDTQYF.

The chain couples TRBV10-2 to TRBJ2-7; D ambiguous. Germline CDR1 and CDR2: WSHSY and SAAADI. V was pared by 7 bases and J by 1 base, with 14 bases between. The CDR3 runs to 14 residues. The CDR3 sequence is CASTDPSLSYEQYF. CDR3 nucleotide sequence: TGCGCCAGCACGGACCCAAGTCTGTCCTACGAGCAGTACTTC.

This chain joins TRBV6-5 and TRBJ2-2; D perhaps matches TRBD2 (6 bases). Per the germline V gene, CDR1 is MNHEY and CDR2 is SVGAGI. Trimming pared 5 bases from V and 0 bases from J, leaving 10 bases between. This CDR3 is built from 15 residues. The CDR3 loop reads CASSPGTPNTGELFF. In DNA, the CDR3 is TGTGCCAGCAGTCCCGGGACTCCGAACACCGGGGAGCTGTTTTTT.